The 10 T cell receptor beta chains below were found in one sample sequenced in a study of cytomegalovirus exposure and HLA in healthy donors. With 60 Vbeta and 13 Jbeta primers, the PCR was carried out. Generated by immunoSEQ multiplex PCR, the TCRdb table keeps only in-frame clones and is missing some. The data hold under 95,000 clones, with roughly 80% observed a single time. Sequenced input: PBMCs. Receptors were obtained from a man aged 40-49 years in good health and CMV-seronegative.

The V gene is TRBV6-1, the J gene TRBJ1-6, with 11 bases identical to TRBD1. J lost 7 bases, V lost 1 base, and 3 bases had no gene match. Germline V gene sequence: CDR1 MNHNS, CDR2 SASEGT. CDR3 length: 16 amino acids. The CDR3 coding sequence is TGTGCCAGCAGTGAAGTGTGGACAGGGGGCAATTCACCCCTCCACTTT. Its translation: CASSEVWTGGNSPLHF.

This chain joins TRBV29-1 and TRBJ1-5; 7 bases fit TRBD1. The CDR3 consists of 13 residues. The germline V gene has CDR1 SQVTM and CDR2 ANQGSEA. The V segment lost 1 base and the J segment 5 bases; nucleotides outside the gene matches: 2. This CDR3 is CSVEGTGDQPQHF. CDR3 sequence (DNA): TGCAGCGTTGAAGGGACAGGTGATCAGCCCCAGCATTTT. The variable domain in full, completed from reference TRBV29-1 and TRBJ1-5, reads SAVISQKPSRDICQRGTSLTIQCQVDSQVTMMFWYRQQPGQSLTLIATANQGSEATYESGFVIDKFPISRPNLTFSTLTVSNMSPEDSSIYLCSVEGTGDQPQHFGDGTRLSIL.

V gene TRBV2 combines with J gene TRBJ1-3, with a possible D match to TRBD1 (6 bases). V was pared by 3 bases and J by 0 bases, with 15 bases between. This CDR3 is built from 17 residues. Germline assignment: CDR1 SNHLY and CDR2 FYNNEI. The CDR3 DNA sequence: TGTGCCAGCAGTGATTTCGCAGGGGCTAACTCTGGAAACACCATATATTTT. This translates into CASSDFAGANSGNTIYF. Drawing the rest from reference TRBV2 and TRBJ1-3, the complete variable domain is EPEVTQTPSHQVTQMGQEVILRCVPISNHLYFYWYRQILGQKVEFLVSFYNNEISEKSEIFDDQFSVERPDGSNFTLKIRSTKLEDSAMYFCASSDFAGANSGNTIYFGEGSWLTVV.

The rearrangement links TRBV7-6 to TRBJ2-1; 7 bases are shared with TRBD1. The germline V gene encodes CDR1 SGHVS and CDR2 FNYEAQ. The junction had 2 bases not matched to a gene; V was cut back by 5 bases and J by 4 bases. There are 13 residues in the CDR3. CDR3 region: CASSRTGYNEQFF. CDR3 coding DNA: TGTGCCAGCAGCCGGACAGGATACAATGAGCAGTTCTTC.

This chain links TRBV5-1 with TRBJ2-2, with D possibly TRBD2 on 6 matching bases. The CDR3 is made up of 14 amino acids. Germline loops: CDR1 SGHRS, CDR2 YFSETQ. V lost 0 bases and J lost 4, with 7 bases in between. CDR3 residues: CASSLAGGTGELFF. The CDR3 nucleotides are TGCGCCAGCAGCTTGGCCGGGGGCACCGGGGAGCTGTTTTTT.

The chain has TRBV27 and TRBJ1-2, with D hard to call. The V gene's germline CDR1 is MNHEY and CDR2 SMNVEV (reference sequence). Trimming left V 5 bases short and J 0 bases short, with 13 bases between. This CDR3 contains 15 residues. CDR3 in DNA: TGTGCCAGCAGTCCCAATCCGGGGACTAACTATGGCTACACCTTC. Translation gives CASSPNPGTNYGYTF.

This chain joins TRBV30 and TRBJ2-7, with D perhaps matching TRBD2 (5 bases). Germline lookup yields CDR1 GTSNPN and CDR2 SVGIG (reference sequence). V was clipped by 2 bases and J by 6 bases, with 17 bases between them. CDR3 length: 14 amino acids. CDR3 bases: TGTGCCTGGAGTTCGATCGGAGGCACTAGCGAGCAGTACTTC. Translating it yields CAWSSIGGTSEQYF.

The V call is TRBV18, the J call TRBJ1-5; D ambiguous. Germline V gene lookup returns CDR1 KGHSH and CDR2 LQKENI. This CDR3 is built from 13 residues. Trimming left V 2 bases short and J 6 bases short, with 8 bases between. The CDR3 here is CASSPGGPQPQHF. Written as DNA, the CDR3 is TGTGCCAGCTCACCAGGAGGGCCTCAGCCCCAGCATTTT. Variable domain in full (rest from reference TRBV18 and TRBJ1-5): NAGVMQNPRHLVRRRGQEARLRCSPMKGHSHVYWYRQLPEEGLKFMVYLQKENIIDESGMPKERFSAEFPKEGPSILRIQQVVRGDSAAYFCASSPGGPQPQHFGDGTRLSIL.

J is TRBJ2-7 and V is TRBV28; D not resolved. Per germline, CDR1 MDHEN and CDR2 SYDVKM. This CDR3 comprises 15 residues. The V and J ends lost 4 bases and 4 bases respectively, with 17 bases between them. The CDR3 region is CASSSQSSRSYEQYF. The CDR3 DNA follows: TGTGCCAGCAGTTCACAGTCTTCGAGATCTTACGAGCAGTACTTC.

V usage is TRBV10-3 and J usage is TRBJ1-4; D is ambiguous. Trimming removed 4 bases from V and 7 bases from J, with 13 bases in between. Germline V gene sequence: CDR1 ENHRY, CDR2 SYGVKD. This CDR3 is built from 14 residues. Written as DNA, the CDR3 is TGTGCCATCAGTGCCTCCGGGGAGGGTGAAAAACTGTTTTTT. Amino acids: CAISASGEGEKLFF.